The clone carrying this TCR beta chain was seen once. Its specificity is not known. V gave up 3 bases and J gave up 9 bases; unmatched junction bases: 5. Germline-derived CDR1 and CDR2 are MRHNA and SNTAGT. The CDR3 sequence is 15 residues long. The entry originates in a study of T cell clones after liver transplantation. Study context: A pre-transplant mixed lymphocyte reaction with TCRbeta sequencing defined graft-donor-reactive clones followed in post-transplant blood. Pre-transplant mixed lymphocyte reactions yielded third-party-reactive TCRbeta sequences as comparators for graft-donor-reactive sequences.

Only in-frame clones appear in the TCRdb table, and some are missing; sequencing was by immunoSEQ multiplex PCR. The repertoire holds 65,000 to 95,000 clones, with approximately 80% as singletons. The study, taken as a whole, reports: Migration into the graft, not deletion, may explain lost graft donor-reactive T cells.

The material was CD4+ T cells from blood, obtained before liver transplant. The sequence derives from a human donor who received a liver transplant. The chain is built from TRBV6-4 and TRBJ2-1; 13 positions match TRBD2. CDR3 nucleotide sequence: TGTGCCAGCAGTGAAGGGACTAGCGGGAACGGTGAGCAGTTCTTC. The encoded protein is CASSEGTSGNGEQFF.